The 21 T cell receptor beta chains given below trace back to one sample, sequenced in a study of T cell therapy after organ transplantation. Time point given: 20-29 weeks after completion of therapy. The antigens of these receptors remain unknown. The assay was immunoSEQ multiplex PCR, and TCRdb's table has in-frame clones only and misses some. The repertoire has thousands of clones, about 70% of them found once; the top ten carry almost 30%. The source material was CD8+ T cells from blood, sampled after autologous CMV-specific T cell therapy. These receptors originate from a human patient who had received a solid organ transplant and had CMV disease. The T cells may partly be graft donor cells.

The V and J genes are TRBV1 and TRBJ2-6. TRBV1 is a documented pseudogene. This CDR3 has 16 residues. The CDR3 coding sequence is TGCACCAGCAGAATCGGGGCACAAAGTCGGGCCAACGTCCTGACTTTC. Protein: CTSRIGAQSRANVLTF.

The genes are TRBV6-5 and TRBJ1-2; the D gene is possibly TRBD1 (6 bases). The CDR3 spans 14 residues. Germline V gives CDR1 MNHEY, CDR2 SVGAGI. Trimming removed 0 bases at V and 5 bases at J, with 10 bases between. DNA of the CDR3: TGTGCCAGCAGTTACTCGTCAGGGGTGTATGGCTACACCTTC. Its translation is CASSYSSGVYGYTF.

The genes are TRBV7-9 and TRBJ2-3; TRBD2 might be the D (6 bases). The germline CDR1 and CDR2 sequences are SEHNR and FQNEAQ (reference sequence). V gave up 0 bases and J gave up 5 bases, with 15 bases separating them. The CDR3 extends over 16 amino acids. The CDR3 reads CASSLARLGQGDTQYF. The CDR3 coding sequence is TGTGCCAGCAGCTTAGCGCGACTAGGCCAGGGAGATACGCAGTATTTT.

The chain uses TRBV30 and TRBJ1-5; 7 positions agree with TRBD1. The CDR3 spans 13 residues. J gave up 7 bases and V 0 bases, and 3 bases lay outside the gene matches. Per the germline V gene, CDR1 is GTSNPN and CDR2 is SVGIG (reference sequence). As DNA, the CDR3 is TGTGCCTGGAGTGTATCAGGGGGGCAGCCCCAGCATTTT. Protein product: CAWSVSGGQPQHF.

This clone is termed medium-sized (0.01 to 0.1%). The chain couples TRBV28 to TRBJ1-1, with D possibly matching TRBD1 (5 bases). Germline V gene sequence: CDR1 MDHEN, CDR2 SYDVKM. V lost 6 bases and J lost 1, with 18 bases in between. The CDR3 extends over 16 amino acids. The CDR3 sequence: CASSRTAGDENTEAFF. The CDR3 bases are TGTGCCAGCAGCCGGACCGCTGGGGACGAGAACACTGAAGCTTTCTTT.

The chain combines TRBV7-9 with TRBJ2-1; a possible D gene is TRBD2 (5 bases). Per germline, CDR1 SEHNR and CDR2 FQNEAQ (reference sequence). The CDR3 runs to 10 residues. Trimming took 11 bases from V and 9 from J, leaving 11 bases between them. CDR3 sequence reads: CAVWTSEQFF. The CDR3 DNA sequence: TGTGCCGTCTGGACTTCTGAGCAGTTCTTC. The full variable domain, completed using reference TRBV7-9 and TRBJ2-1, is DTGVSQNPRHKITKRGQNVTFRCDPISEHNRLYWYRQTLGQGPEFLTYFQNEAQLEKSRLLSDRFSAERPKGSFSTLEIQRTEQGDSAMYLCAVWTSEQFFGPGTRLTVL.

This chain joins TRBV4-1 and TRBJ2-5; either TRBD1 or TRBD2 may supply D (6 bases each). This CDR3 has 17 residues. Per the germline V gene, CDR1 is MGHRA and CDR2 is YSYEKL. V was shortened by 0 bases and J by 1 base, with 15 bases between the two germline ends. The CDR3 loop reads CASSQDWKGGIQETQYF. The CDR3 nucleotides read TGCGCCAGCAGCCAAGATTGGAAAGGGGGGATCCAAGAGACCCAGTACTTC.

This clone was seen a handful of times. This sequence joins TRBV25-1 and TRBJ2-7; 11 bases are shared with TRBD2. Germline-derived CDR1 and CDR2 are MGHDK and SYGVNS. This CDR3 is 14 amino acids long. J was trimmed by 6 bases and V by 5 bases; bases with no gene match: 6. CDR3 sequence reads: CASSNSGRAVEQYF. The CDR3 nucleotides are TGTGCCAGCAGTAATAGCGGGAGGGCGGTCGAGCAGTACTTC.

The gene calls are TRBV4-2 and TRBJ2-1; D not resolved. V was clipped by 0 bases and J by 0 bases, with 12 bases between them. The CDR3 runs to 17 residues. Germline CDR1 reads LGHNA; CDR2 reads YNFKEQ. This chain's CDR3 is CASSQDMGFSSYNEQFF. CDR3 coding DNA: TGTGCCAGCAGCCAAGATATGGGGTTCAGCTCCTACAATGAGCAGTTCTTC.

The chain recombines TRBV28 with TRBJ2-7; tentative D call: TRBD2 (6 bases). The CDR3 length is 14 residues. Deletions cut 4 bases from V and 5 bases from J, with 15 bases between. Per germline, CDR1 MDHEN and CDR2 SYDVKM. The DNA of the CDR3 is TGTGCCAGCAGTTCGCCTCGGGAGCTCCACGAGCAGTACTTC. Protein: CASSSPRELHEQYF. The variable domain in full, completed from reference TRBV28 and TRBJ2-7, reads DVKVTQSSRYLVKRTGEKVFLECVQDMDHENMFWYRQDPGLGLRLIYFSYDVKMKEKGDIPEGYSVSREKKERFSLILESASTNQTSMYLCASSSPRELHEQYFGPGTRLTVT.

The chain recombines TRBV13 with TRBJ2-7; TRBD1 might be the D (5 bases). Trimming took off 2 bases at V and 2 bases at J, with 7 bases between the two ends. This CDR3 comprises 13 residues. Germline CDR1 and CDR2: PRHDT and FYEKMQ (reference sequence). This CDR3 is CASSLQGTYEQYF. The CDR3 nucleotides read TGTGCCAGCAGCTTACAGGGAACCTACGAGCAGTACTTC.

The V and J genes are TRBV13 and TRBJ2-2; 7 nucleotides align to TRBD1. Germline values: CDR1 PRHDT, CDR2 FYEKMQ (reference sequence). The CDR3 covers 14 residues. The trim removed 5 bases at V and 7 bases at J, leaving 7 bases unmatched. The CDR3 coding sequence is TGTGCCAGCAGCCTAACAGGGGAAGTCGGGGAGCTGTTTTTT. It yields the protein CASSLTGEVGELFF.

This clone was recorded only once. The chain couples TRBV11-2 to TRBJ2-7; 10 bases agree with TRBD2. The CDR3 totals 15 residues. J was trimmed by 2 bases and V by 1 base; bases with no gene match: 2. Germline-derived CDR1 and CDR2 are SGHAT and FQNNGV. The CDR3 DNA follows: TGTGCCAGCAGCTTAGGGACTAGCGGAACCTACGAGCAGTACTTC. Translation gives CASSLGTSGTYEQYF.

This clone has only a few counts. The chain is built from TRBV27 and TRBJ2-5; 7 nucleotides line up with TRBD2. Germline CDR1 reads MNHEY; CDR2 reads SMNVEV (reference sequence). CDR3 length: 15 residues. V trimming: 6 bases; J trimming: 2 bases; junction bases outside the gene matches: 9. CDR3 in amino acids: CASREPWGGQETQYF. The DNA for the CDR3 is TGTGCCAGCAGGGAACCGTGGGGGGGTCAAGAGACCCAGTACTTC.

As to this clone: A read error may account for a junction end that differs from germline. The V and J genes are TRBV5-1 and TRBJ2-7; 8 bases align to TRBD2. Germline V gives CDR1 SGHRS, CDR2 YFSETQ. The CDR3 length is 15 residues. In DNA form, the CDR3 reads TGTGCCAGCAGCTTTGGTACTAGCGGTGGAAATGAGCAGTACTTC. Encoded protein: CASSFGTSGGNEQYF.

The chain is built from TRBV28 and TRBJ2-3; D is possibly TRBD1 or TRBD2 (6 bases each). Germline V CDR1 and CDR2: MDHEN, SYDVKM. V shed 6 bases and J shed 6 bases, with 10 bases lying between them. The CDR3 length is 12 residues. This CDR3 is CASSTGRDTQYF. The CDR3 coding sequence is TGTGCCAGCAGCACAGGGAGGGATACGCAGTATTTT. The full variable domain, its missing parts supplied by reference TRBV28 and TRBJ2-3, is DVKVTQSSRYLVKRTGEKVFLECVQDMDHENMFWYRQDPGLGLRLIYFSYDVKMKEKGDIPEGYSVSREKKERFSLILESASTNQTSMYLCASSTGRDTQYFGPGTRLTVL.

The rearrangement joins TRBV9 to TRBJ2-4; 10 nucleotides line up with TRBD2. CDR3 size: 16 residues. Germline V gene lookup returns CDR1 SGDLS and CDR2 YYNGEE. With 3 bases clipped from V and 2 bases from J, the junction kept 5 bases outside the gene matches. The CDR3 DNA is TGTGCCAGCAGCGGCGGAGCGGGAGGGACCAAAAACATTCAGTACTTC. Amino acid sequence: CASSGGAGGTKNIQYF.

The gene calls are TRBV27 and TRBJ2-7; TRBD2 is a possible D gene (6 bases). Deletions cut 6 bases from V and 0 bases from J, with 12 bases between. This CDR3 region has 14 residues. Looked up from germline, CDR1 is MNHEY and CDR2 is SMNVEV (reference sequence). The CDR3 sequence: CASSHGLTSYEQYF. The CDR3 nucleotides are TGTGCCAGCAGCCACGGACTAACCTCCTACGAGCAGTACTTC.

The gene calls are TRBV2 and TRBJ2-1; 12 bases are a match to TRBD2. V lost 5 bases to trimming and J lost 7 bases; unmatched junction nucleotides: 3. Germline V gene data show CDR1 as SNHLY and CDR2 as FYNNEI. CDR3 length: 14 amino acids. The chain's CDR3 is CASSPSGRANEQFF. In DNA, the CDR3 is TGTGCCAGCAGTCCTAGCGGGAGGGCGAATGAGCAGTTCTTC. The full variable domain, with the rest looked up from reference TRBV2 and TRBJ2-1, is EPEVTQTPSHQVTQMGQEVILRCVPISNHLYFYWYRQILGQKVEFLVSFYNNEISEKSEIFDDQFSVERPDGSNFTLKIRSTKLEDSAMYFCASSPSGRANEQFFGPGTRLTVL.

In this sample, this clone turned up once. A much larger clone lies one base from this, so it may be a read error. This chain joins TRBV5-2 and TRBJ2-3; the table calls TRBD2, which could not be checked here. TRBV5-2 is assigned pseudogene status. CDR3 length: 18 residues. The CDR3, as DNA: TGTGCCAGCAGCCGGGGCTGGACTAGCGGGAGTGAACTAGATACGCAGTATTTT. It codes for CASSRGWTSGSELDTQYF.

This clone was seen once. This chain links TRBV27 with TRBJ2-3, with TRBD2 matching 9 bases. The V segment lost 5 bases and the J segment 4 bases; nucleotides outside the gene matches: 13. Germline V gene data show CDR1 as MNHEY and CDR2 as SMNVEV (reference sequence). There are 17 residues in the CDR3. In DNA, the CDR3 is TGTGCCAGCAGTCCCCTTATGCTAGCGGGATTGGCAGATACGCAGTATTTT. It codes for CASSPLMLAGLADTQYF.